The next 31 T cell receptor beta chains were all read from a single sample in a study of CD8 T cells in ankylosing spondylitis. From the 5' RACE reads, TCRdb called clonotypes with MiXCR, one entry per CDR3 protein. The sample has about 66,000 distinct CDR3 sequences, over 5% seen once; the top ten hold around 4.5%. The sequenced material came from synovial fluid, either unsorted or a sorted T cell fraction (not recorded which). The receptors were gathered from a male donor with ankylosing spondylitis.

This clonotype was detected many times. The chain employs TRBV28 and TRBJ2-7, with D unclear. V dropped 5 bases and J dropped 4 bases, with 6 bases sitting between them. The CDR3 spans 11 residues. Germline CDR1 reads MDHEN; CDR2 reads SYDVKM. The CDR3 nucleotides are TGTGCCAGCAGTGATTTATACGAGCAGTACTTC. Its protein is CASSDLYEQYF.

This clonotype was seen only a few times. The chain carries TRBV25-1 and TRBJ1-4; D unresolved. Trimming removed 0 bases at V and 10 bases at J, with 9 bases between. Germline CDR1 MGHDK, CDR2 SYGVNS. This CDR3 contains 13 residues. The CDR3 DNA reads as TGTGCCAGCAGTGAATATTTATGGGGAAAACTGTTTTTT. It translates to CASSEYLWGKLFF.

J is TRBJ2-6 and V is TRBV7-9; 7 positions agree with TRBD1. Germline V gene sequence: CDR1 SEHNR, CDR2 FQNEAQ (reference sequence). CDR3 length: 15 residues. V lost 5 bases, J lost 4 bases, and 5 bases stayed unmatched. CDR3 coding DNA: TGTGCCAGCAGCATCACAGGGGCCGGGGCCAACGTCCTGACTTTC. Translated, it gives CASSITGAGANVLTF.

This clonotype has at least ten counts. This chain joins TRBV5-1 and TRBJ2-1, with 12 bases identical to TRBD2. This CDR3 contains 16 residues. Looked up from germline, CDR1 is SGHRS and CDR2 is YFSETQ. With V trimmed by 8 bases and J by 7 bases, 13 bases remained unmatched. CDR3 nucleotide sequence: TGCGCCAGTAACGAAGGACTAGCGGGACAGGCGAATGAGCAGTTCTTC. Translation: CASNEGLAGQANEQFF. The full variable domain, with the rest looked up from reference TRBV5-1 and TRBJ2-1, is KAGVTQTPRYLIKTRGQQVTLSCSPISGHRSVSWYQQTPGQGLQFLFEYFSETQRNKGNFPGRFSGRQFSNSRSEMNVSTLELGDSALYLCASNEGLAGQANEQFFGPGTRLTVL.

This clonotype was seen repeatedly, ten times or more. In DNA, the CDR3 is TGTGCCAGCAGCCAAGGACTTGGTGATGAGCAGTTCTTC. Residues: CASSQGLGDEQFF. The rearrangement uses TRBV4-2 and TRBJ2-1; D gene uncertain. The CDR3 has 13 residues. Germline V gives CDR1 LGHNA, CDR2 YNFKEQ. Trimming removed 1 base from V and 8 bases from J, with 9 bases in between.

The sample holds many counts of this clonotype. The rearrangement links TRBV5-4 to TRBJ2-5, with unresolved D. CDR1 and CDR2 (germline): SGHNT, YYREEE (reference sequence). Trimming stripped 4 bases from V and 0 bases from J, with 4 bases between. This CDR3 comprises 12 residues. The CDR3 here is CASSPYQETQYF. The CDR3 bases are TGTGCCAGCAGCCCCTACCAAGAGACCCAGTACTTC. The variable domain in full, completed from reference TRBV5-4 and TRBJ2-5, reads ETGVTQSPTHLIKTRGQQVTLRCSSQSGHNTVSWYQQALGQGPQFIFQYYREEENGRGNFPPRFSGLQFPNYSSELNVNALELDDSALYLCASSPYQETQYFGPGTRLLVL.

This clonotype was counted only a few times. This chain links TRBV28 with TRBJ2-7, with no clear D. V was clipped by 7 bases and J by 2 bases, with 15 bases between them. Germline V gene data show CDR1 as MDHEN and CDR2 as SYDVKM. The CDR3 is 14 amino acids. This chain's CDR3 is CASTMGTVTYEQYF. The CDR3 DNA reads TGTGCCAGCACAATGGGAACAGTAACCTACGAGCAGTACTTC.

This clonotype came up a few times. The CDR3 region has the DNA TGTGCCAGCAGTTTCGGGGGACAGGGTTTGCCCGGGGAGCTGTTTTTT. This sequence encodes CASSFGGQGLPGELFF. J is TRBJ2-2 and V is TRBV12-3 or TRBV12-4; 9 positions match TRBD1. The CDR3 has 16 amino acids. J lost 6 bases, V lost 3 bases, and 8 bases had no gene match.

This clonotype was found many times. V is TRBV5-1 and J is TRBJ2-2, with a tentative D call TRBD1 (6 bases). The CDR3 extends over 13 amino acids. Germline V lookup: CDR1 SGHRS, CDR2 YFSETQ. V was cut by 0 bases and J by 6 bases, with 6 bases left in between. CDR3 protein: CASSLEGAGELFF. The CDR3 bases are TGCGCCAGCAGCTTGGAGGGGGCCGGGGAGCTGTTTTTT.

The chain employs TRBV28 and TRBJ1-6; perhaps TRBD1 as D (5 bases). The CDR3 contains 13 residues. CDR1 and CDR2 from the germline V gene are MDHEN and SYDVKM. The ends were cut back, 7 bases at V and 13 bases at J, with 17 bases in the middle. The CDR3 DNA is TGTGCCAGCACCTACAGGTTGGGAGTGCCCCTCCACTTT. Its protein product is CASTYRLGVPLHF.

This clonotype was seen repeatedly, ten times or more. The chain employs TRBV20-1 and TRBJ1-5, with a tentative D call TRBD1 (5 bases). V dropped 7 bases and J dropped 10 bases, with 20 bases sitting between them. In germline, CDR1 is DFQATT, CDR2 SNEGSKA (reference sequence). The CDR3 is 13 residues long. CDR3 DNA: TGCAGTGTTCCTGGGACTTTCGCGGGACCCCAGCATTTT. As protein: CSVPGTFAGPQHF.

This clonotype was picked up one time. A much larger clone differs from this one at a single base, so this may be a read error. The chain has TRBV5-1 and TRBJ2-5; a weak D match, TRBD2 (6 bases). Looked up from germline, CDR1 is SGHRS and CDR2 is YFSETQ. The CDR3 length is 14 residues. The CDR3 loop reads CSSSLAGPQETQYF. The CDR3 coding sequence is TGCTCCAGCAGCTTGGCGGGACCCCAAGAGACCCAGTACTTC.

V usage is TRBV7-8 and J usage is TRBJ2-1; no clear D gene. Germline values: CDR1 SGHVS, CDR2 FQNEAQ. The CDR3 spans 16 residues. Trimming pared 5 bases from V and 4 bases from J, leaving 18 bases between. The CDR3 sequence: CASSEEGGLGYNEQFF. CDR3 DNA sequence: TGTGCCAGCAGCGAAGAAGGTGGCTTAGGGTACAATGAGCAGTTCTTC.

V is TRBV9 and J is TRBJ2-7; tentatively, D is TRBD1 or TRBD2 (5 bases each). V was shortened by 0 bases and J by 0 bases, with 10 bases between the two germline ends. Germline V gene lookup returns CDR1 SGDLS and CDR2 YYNGEE. CDR3 length: 15 residues. The CDR3 is CASSVEWGSSYEQYF. The CDR3 DNA is TGTGCCAGCAGCGTAGAGTGGGGGTCCTCCTACGAGCAGTACTTC.

This clonotype was seen at least ten times. The chain joins TRBV7-8 to TRBJ2-1; 7 bases are a match to TRBD2. The length of the CDR3 is 13 residues. The germline V gene encodes CDR1 SGHVS and CDR2 FQNEAQ. Trimming removed 3 bases from V and 9 bases from J; junction bases left unmatched: 5. The CDR3 here is CASSFGLGGEQFF. In nucleotides, the CDR3 is TGTGCCAGCAGCTTCGGACTAGGTGGTGAGCAGTTCTTC.

This clonotype was observed at least ten times. The J gene is TRBJ2-7, the V gene TRBV7-3; 7 nucleotides line up with TRBD1. With 5 bases clipped from V and 0 bases from J, the junction kept 7 bases outside the gene matches. Germline assignment: CDR1 SGHTA and CDR2 FQGTGA. This CDR3 has 15 residues. DNA for the CDR3: TGTGCCAGCAGCCGCGACAGGGTGAACTCCTACGAGCAGTACTTC. Translation: CASSRDRVNSYEQYF.

The chain couples TRBV6-1 to TRBJ1-5; the match to TRBD1 covers 8 bases. The V segment lost 6 bases and the J segment 6 bases; nucleotides outside the gene matches: 7. CDR1 is MNHNS and CDR2 is SASEGT in the germline V gene. This CDR3 is 14 amino acids long. The CDR3 reads CASSWTGRGQPQHF. The CDR3 DNA follows: TGTGCCAGCAGCTGGACAGGGAGGGGTCAGCCCCAGCATTTT.

This clonotype was seen repeatedly, ten times or more. This chain connects TRBV19 to TRBJ2-1; D possibly matches TRBD1 or TRBD2 (5 bases each). Trimming took 6 bases from V and 7 from J, leaving 16 bases between them. CDR1 LNHDA and CDR2 SQIVND come from the germline V gene (reference sequence). The CDR3 has 14 residues. CDR3 sequence: CASRMTGGRNEQFF. DNA for the CDR3: TGTGCCAGTAGGATGACTGGGGGTCGGAATGAGCAGTTCTTC.

This clonotype was counted only a few times. The chain carries TRBV28 and TRBJ2-3; no definite D call. The V gene's germline CDR1 is MDHEN and CDR2 SYDVKM. CDR3 size: 15 residues. V gave up 1 base and J gave up 2 bases, with 10 bases separating them. This chain's CDR3 is CASSLLRGITDTQYF. The CDR3 DNA is TGTGCCAGCAGTTTATTACGCGGAATCACAGATACGCAGTATTTT.

This clonotype was observed many times. The gene calls are TRBV25-1 and TRBJ2-5; a weak D match, TRBD2 (5 bases). Trimming took 1 base from V and 4 from J, leaving 16 bases between them. CDR1 and CDR2 from the germline V gene are MGHDK and SYGVNS. The length of the CDR3 is 16 residues. CDR3 coding DNA: TGTGCCAGCAGTGAATCGAGGGCTTCGGCGGCAGAGACCCAGTACTTC. It yields the protein CASSESRASAAETQYF.

This clonotype was detected ten times or more. The chain joins TRBV28 to TRBJ1-3; D might be TRBD1 (5 bases). The germline V gene encodes CDR1 MDHEN and CDR2 SYDVKM. Between the trimmed V and J ends, which lost 10 bases and 0 bases, there was a span of 13 bases. The CDR3 is made up of 14 amino acids. The CDR3 sequence is CATRVDTSGNTIYF. The CDR3 nucleotides read TGTGCCACCCGGGTGGACACCTCTGGAAACACCATATATTTT.

This clonotype was observed a few times. The chain couples TRBV3-1 to TRBJ2-1; D gene uncertain. Trimming shortened V by 4 bases and J by 6 bases, and 10 bases separated the two germline ends. From germline, CDR1 is LGHDT and CDR2 YNNKEL (reference sequence). CDR3 length: 13 residues. This CDR3 is CASSPVRSNEQFF. CDR3 in DNA: TGTGCCAGCAGCCCAGTCAGGTCCAATGAGCAGTTCTTC.

V is TRBV6-1 and J is TRBJ2-2; D may be TRBD2 (5 bases). Trimming shortened V by 4 bases and J by 4 bases, and 16 bases separated the two germline ends. CDR3 length: 16 residues. Germline assignment: CDR1 MNHNS and CDR2 SASEGT. The CDR3 DNA sequence: TGTGCCAGCAGTGTCGGACTTGACGTCCCCACCGGGGAGCTGTTTTTT. Translation gives CASSVGLDVPTGELFF.

This sequence joins TRBV2 and TRBJ2-3; TRBD2 matches 9 bases. The germline V gene has CDR1 SNHLY and CDR2 FYNNEI. The CDR3 has 16 residues. Trimming at V came to 5 bases and at J to 0 bases, leaving 6 bases not matched to a gene. This CDR3 reads CASSQLAGASTDTQYF. The CDR3 nucleotides read TGTGCCAGCAGTCAATTAGCGGGGGCTAGCACAGATACGCAGTATTTT.

Only a few counts were recorded for this clonotype. The V call is TRBV28, the J call TRBJ1-5; D is ambiguous. Trimming took off 5 bases at V and 6 bases at J, with 14 bases between the two ends. This CDR3 region has 14 residues. The germline V gene encodes CDR1 MDHEN and CDR2 SYDVKM. CDR3 protein: CASSATRGVQPQHF. Here the CDR3 DNA reads TGTGCCAGCAGTGCCACCCGGGGAGTTCAGCCCCAGCATTTT.

The chain has TRBV7-2 and TRBJ2-5, with a tentative D call TRBD2 (6 bases). This CDR3 contains 16 residues. Per the germline V gene, CDR1 is SGHTA and CDR2 is FQGNSA. Trimming cost V 4 bases and J 1 base, with 16 bases left between them. DNA of the CDR3: TGTGCCAGCAGCTCCCTTGGGGGGTTTGGCCAAGAGACCCAGTACTTC. Protein: CASSSLGGFGQETQYF.

In this sample, this clonotype turned up a few times. The genes are TRBV30 and TRBJ2-2, with TRBD1 as a possible D gene (5 bases). The CDR3 consists of 13 residues. V was pared by 4 bases and J by 5 bases, with 11 bases between. The germline V gene encodes CDR1 GTSNPN and CDR2 SVGIG (reference sequence). CDR3 amino acids: CAWISRGTGELFF. The CDR3 bases are TGTGCCTGGATTAGTAGGGGAACCGGGGAGCTGTTTTTT.

In its sample, this clonotype was seen many times. This chain links TRBV5-1 with TRBJ2-5, with TRBD2 identical over 12 bases. V trimming: 0 bases; J trimming: 4 bases; junction bases outside the gene matches: 1. Germline CDR1 and CDR2: SGHRS and YFSETQ. The CDR3 totals 15 residues. The CDR3 sequence is CASSLELAGGETQYF. The CDR3 DNA reads as TGCGCCAGCAGCTTGGAACTAGCGGGAGGAGAGACCCAGTACTTC.

This sequence joins TRBV4-1 and TRBJ2-1, with 14 bases identical to TRBD2. J gave up 7 bases and V 1 base, and 6 bases lay outside the gene matches. The CDR3 length is 17 residues. From germline, CDR1 is MGHRA and CDR2 YSYEKL. The CDR3 sequence is CASSQGGLAGVRNEQFF. CDR3 nucleotide sequence: TGCGCCAGCAGCCAAGGGGGACTAGCGGGAGTTAGGAATGAGCAGTTCTTC.

V is TRBV28 and J is TRBJ2-3, with 13 positions matching TRBD2. The CDR3 length is 15 residues. Trimming cost V 2 bases and J 6 bases; bases outside gene matches: 2. Germline V CDR1 and CDR2: MDHEN, SYDVKM. CDR3 nucleotides: TGTGCCAGCAGTTTACCGGGACTAGCGGGGGATACGCAGTATTTT. This encodes CASSLPGLAGDTQYF.

V and J are TRBV30 and TRBJ2-5, with 11 bases aligning to TRBD2. V lost 3 bases to trimming and J lost 6 bases; unmatched junction nucleotides: 6. The germline gives CDR1 GTSNPN, CDR2 SVGIG (reference sequence). This CDR3 contains 14 residues. This chain's CDR3 is CAWRLAGVEKTQYF. In DNA, the CDR3 is TGTGCCTGGAGACTAGCGGGGGTTGAGAAGACCCAGTACTTC.